The text below deals with one T cell receptor (beta chain). As originally analysed: Reference gene primer amplification gave nucleated cell count estimates. TCRdb's copy holds only in-frame clones and misses some; the assay was immunoSEQ multiplex PCR. The V and J calls and clone size are taken from that table; D and trimming were inferred from the DNA. The sample records about 220,000 clones, about 85% being singletons. The sample comes from a study of blood T cell repertoires in COVID-19. Looking at the study overall: Samples of COVID-19 (acute and convalescent) were obtained from the United States, Italy and Spain. The cDNA or gDNA used as material had been derived from T cells, B-cell-depleted T cells, or PBMCs.

This CDR3 has 14 residues. Per germline, CDR1 LGHDT and CDR2 YNNKEL (reference sequence). Deletions cut 4 bases from V and 5 bases from J, with 14 bases between. The source material was peripheral blood. The clonotype originates from a man aged 25 to 40 with active or convalescent COVID-19. J is TRBJ1-2 and V is TRBV3-1 (or the pseudogene TRBV3-2); possibly TRBD1 for D (6 bases). CDR3 sequence: CASSRDMPFYGYTF. The CDR3 region has the DNA TGTGCCAGCAGCCGGGACATGCCTTTTTATGGCTACACCTTC.